This T cell receptor beta chain was identified in a study of cytomegalovirus exposure and HLA in healthy donors. Germline loops: CDR1 ENHRY, CDR2 SYGVKD. After removal of 0 bases from V and 3 bases from J, the junction contained 9 bases not matched to a gene. CDR3 length: 17 amino acids. PCR was performed using 60 Vbeta and 13 Jbeta primers. Here immunoSEQ multiplex PCR was the method, and the copy in TCRdb shows in-frame clones only, minus some. Recorded for this sample: 90,000 to 120,000 clones. The chain employs TRBV10-3 and TRBJ2-5, with 8 bases lining up with TRBD2. This receptor was identified in a man in his forties or fifties in good health and CMV-seronegative. The sample taken for sequencing was PBMCs. In DNA, the CDR3 is TGTGCCATCAGTGAGTCGTCCCTCGGTAGCGGGGAAGAGACCCAGTACTTC. Translation: CAISESSLGSGEETQYF.